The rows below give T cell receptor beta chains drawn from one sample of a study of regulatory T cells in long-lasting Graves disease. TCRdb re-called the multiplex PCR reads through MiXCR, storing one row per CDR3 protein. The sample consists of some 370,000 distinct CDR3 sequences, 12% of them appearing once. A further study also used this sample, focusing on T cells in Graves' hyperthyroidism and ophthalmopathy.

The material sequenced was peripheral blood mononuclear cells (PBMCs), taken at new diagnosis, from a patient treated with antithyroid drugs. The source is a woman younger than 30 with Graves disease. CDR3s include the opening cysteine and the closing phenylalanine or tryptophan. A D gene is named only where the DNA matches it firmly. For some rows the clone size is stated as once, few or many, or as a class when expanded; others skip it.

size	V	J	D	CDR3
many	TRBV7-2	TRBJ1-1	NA	CASSSSETGWRAFF
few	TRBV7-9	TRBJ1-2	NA	CASSFSRGIGIFYGYTF
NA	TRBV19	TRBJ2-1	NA	CASSIGAGLYNEQFF
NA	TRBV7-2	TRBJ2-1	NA	CASSLEAVTEQFF
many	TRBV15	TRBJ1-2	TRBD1	CATSGTGFGYTF
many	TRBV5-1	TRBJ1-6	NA	CASSPAGKFSSPLHF
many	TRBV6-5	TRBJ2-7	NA	CASSYGGGSYEQYF
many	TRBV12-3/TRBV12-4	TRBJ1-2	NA	CASSLRGEAGRIYGYTF
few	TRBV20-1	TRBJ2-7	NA	CSARDRTRAADEQYF
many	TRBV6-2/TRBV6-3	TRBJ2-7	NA	CASRTAGADEQYF